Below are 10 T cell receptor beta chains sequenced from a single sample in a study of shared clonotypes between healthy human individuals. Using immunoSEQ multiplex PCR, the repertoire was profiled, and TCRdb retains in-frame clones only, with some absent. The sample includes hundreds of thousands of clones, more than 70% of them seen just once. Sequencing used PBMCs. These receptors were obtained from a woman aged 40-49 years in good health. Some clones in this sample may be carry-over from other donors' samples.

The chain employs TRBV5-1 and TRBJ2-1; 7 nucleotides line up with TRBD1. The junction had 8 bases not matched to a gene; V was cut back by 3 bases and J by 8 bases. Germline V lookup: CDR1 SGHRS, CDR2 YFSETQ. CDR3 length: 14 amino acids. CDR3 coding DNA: TGCGCCAGCAGCTCCTGGGACAGCAATGATGAGCAGTTCTTC. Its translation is CASSSWDSNDEQFF.

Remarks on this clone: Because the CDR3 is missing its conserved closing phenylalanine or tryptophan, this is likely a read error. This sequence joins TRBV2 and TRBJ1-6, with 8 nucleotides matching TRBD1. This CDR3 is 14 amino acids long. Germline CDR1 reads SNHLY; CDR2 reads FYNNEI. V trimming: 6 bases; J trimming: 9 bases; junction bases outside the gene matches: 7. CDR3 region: CASRLQGAGSPLHL. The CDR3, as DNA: TGTGCCAGCAGACTCCAGGGGGCCGGTTCACCCCTCCACCTT.

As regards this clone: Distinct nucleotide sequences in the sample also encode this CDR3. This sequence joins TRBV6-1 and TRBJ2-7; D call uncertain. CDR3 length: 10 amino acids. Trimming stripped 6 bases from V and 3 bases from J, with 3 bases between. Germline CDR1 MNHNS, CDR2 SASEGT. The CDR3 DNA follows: TGTGCCAGCAGCCACTACGAGCAGTACTTC. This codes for CASSHYEQYF.

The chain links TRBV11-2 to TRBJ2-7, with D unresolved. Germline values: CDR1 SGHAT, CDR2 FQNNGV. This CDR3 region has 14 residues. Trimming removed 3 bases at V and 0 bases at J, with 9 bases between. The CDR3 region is CASSFGPASYEQYF. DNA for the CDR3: TGTGCCAGCAGCTTCGGTCCCGCCTCCTACGAGCAGTACTTC.

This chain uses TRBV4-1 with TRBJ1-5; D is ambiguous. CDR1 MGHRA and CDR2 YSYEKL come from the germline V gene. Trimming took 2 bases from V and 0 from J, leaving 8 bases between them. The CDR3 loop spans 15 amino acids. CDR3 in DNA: TGCGCCAGCAGCCAATCCACAAATAGCAATCAGCCCCAGCATTTT. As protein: CASSQSTNSNQPQHF.

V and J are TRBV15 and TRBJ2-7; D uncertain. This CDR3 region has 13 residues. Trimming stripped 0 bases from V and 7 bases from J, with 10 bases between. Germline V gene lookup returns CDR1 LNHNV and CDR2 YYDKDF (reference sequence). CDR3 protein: CATSRDQFGEQYF. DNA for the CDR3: TGTGCCACCAGCAGAGATCAATTTGGGGAGCAGTACTTC.

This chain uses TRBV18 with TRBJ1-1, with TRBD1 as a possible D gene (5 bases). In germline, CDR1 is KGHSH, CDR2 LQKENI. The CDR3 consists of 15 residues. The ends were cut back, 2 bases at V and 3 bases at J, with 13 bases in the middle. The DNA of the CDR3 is TGTGCCAGCTCACCATCGGTCGCGGGGGACACTGAAGCTTTCTTT. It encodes CASSPSVAGDTEAFF.

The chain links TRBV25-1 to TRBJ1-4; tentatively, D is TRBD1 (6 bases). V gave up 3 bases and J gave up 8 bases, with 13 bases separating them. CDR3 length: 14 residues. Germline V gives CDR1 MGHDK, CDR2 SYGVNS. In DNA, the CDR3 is TGTGCCAGCAGTGACACGACAGGCGGAGAAAAACTGTTTTTT. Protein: CASSDTTGGEKLFF.

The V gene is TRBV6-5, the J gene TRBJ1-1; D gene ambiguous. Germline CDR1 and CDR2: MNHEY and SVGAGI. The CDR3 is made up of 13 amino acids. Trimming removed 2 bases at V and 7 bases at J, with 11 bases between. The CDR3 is CASSYGTLLEAFF. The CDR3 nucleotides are TGTGCCAGCAGTTACGGTACACTACTTGAAGCTTTCTTT.

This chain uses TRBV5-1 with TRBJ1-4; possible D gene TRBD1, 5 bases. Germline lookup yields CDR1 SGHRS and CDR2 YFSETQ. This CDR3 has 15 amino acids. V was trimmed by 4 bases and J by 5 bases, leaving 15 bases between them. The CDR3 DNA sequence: TGCGCCAGCAGCCCCCAACCGGGACCAAATGAAAAACTGTTTTTT. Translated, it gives CASSPQPGPNEKLFF.